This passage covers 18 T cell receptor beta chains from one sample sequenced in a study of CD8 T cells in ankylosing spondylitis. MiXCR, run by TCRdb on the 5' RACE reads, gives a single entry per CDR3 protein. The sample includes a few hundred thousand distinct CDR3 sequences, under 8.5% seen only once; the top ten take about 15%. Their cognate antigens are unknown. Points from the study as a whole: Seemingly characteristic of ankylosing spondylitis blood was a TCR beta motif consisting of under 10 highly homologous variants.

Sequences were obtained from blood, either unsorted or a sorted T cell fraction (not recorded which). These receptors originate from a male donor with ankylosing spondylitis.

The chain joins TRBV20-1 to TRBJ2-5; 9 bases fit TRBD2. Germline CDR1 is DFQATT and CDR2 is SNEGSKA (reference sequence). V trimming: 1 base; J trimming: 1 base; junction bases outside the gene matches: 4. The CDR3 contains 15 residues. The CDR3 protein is CSARGAGGLQETQYF. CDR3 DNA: TGCAGTGCTAGAGGGGCGGGAGGGCTCCAAGAGACCCAGTACTTC.

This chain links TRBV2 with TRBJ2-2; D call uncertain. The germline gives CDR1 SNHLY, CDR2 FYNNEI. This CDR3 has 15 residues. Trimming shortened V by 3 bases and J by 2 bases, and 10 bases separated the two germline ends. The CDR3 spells CASSELVVNTGELFF. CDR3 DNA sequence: TGTGCCAGCAGTGAGTTGGTCGTTAACACCGGGGAGCTGTTTTTT.

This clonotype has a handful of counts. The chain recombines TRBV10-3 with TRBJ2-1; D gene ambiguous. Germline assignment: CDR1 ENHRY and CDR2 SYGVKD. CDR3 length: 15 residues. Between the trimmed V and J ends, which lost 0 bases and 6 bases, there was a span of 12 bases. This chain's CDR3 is CAISESNRLSNEQFF. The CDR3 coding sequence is TGTGCCATCAGTGAGTCGAACCGGCTGAGCAATGAGCAGTTCTTC.

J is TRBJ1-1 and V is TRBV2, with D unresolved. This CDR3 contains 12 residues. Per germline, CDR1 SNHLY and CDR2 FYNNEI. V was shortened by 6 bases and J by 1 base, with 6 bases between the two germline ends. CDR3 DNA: TGTGCCAGCAGGGAGGGGAACACTGAAGCTTTCTTT. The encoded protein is CASREGNTEAFF.

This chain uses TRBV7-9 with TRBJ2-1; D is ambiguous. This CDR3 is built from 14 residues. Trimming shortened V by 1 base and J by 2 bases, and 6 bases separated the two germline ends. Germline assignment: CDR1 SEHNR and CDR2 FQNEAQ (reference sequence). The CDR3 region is CASSLVYPYNEQFF. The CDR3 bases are TGTGCCAGCAGCTTAGTTTACCCCTACAATGAGCAGTTCTTC.

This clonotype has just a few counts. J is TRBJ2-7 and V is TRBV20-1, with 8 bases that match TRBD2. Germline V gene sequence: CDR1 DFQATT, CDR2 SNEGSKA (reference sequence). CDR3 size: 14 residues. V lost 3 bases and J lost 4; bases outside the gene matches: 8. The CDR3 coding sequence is TGCAGTGCTAGCGGACTAGCCCCTTTTTACGAGCAGTACTTC. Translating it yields CSASGLAPFYEQYF.

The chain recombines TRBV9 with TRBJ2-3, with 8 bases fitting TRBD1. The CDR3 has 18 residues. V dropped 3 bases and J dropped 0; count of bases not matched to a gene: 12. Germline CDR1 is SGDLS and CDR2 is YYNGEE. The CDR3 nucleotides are TGTGCCAGCAGCGCTGGCGGGACAGGTTACTCTAGCACAGATACGCAGTATTTT. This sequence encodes CASSAGGTGYSSTDTQYF.

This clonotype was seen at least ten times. CDR3 coding DNA: TGTGCCAGCAGCTTAGCGTCCCGGGGAGGTAGCGTCGATGAGCAGTTCTTC. Translating it yields CASSLASRGGSVDEQFF. The chain employs TRBV11-1 and TRBJ2-1; maybe TRBD2 (6 bases). V was cut by 0 bases and J by 8 bases, with 20 bases left in between. This CDR3 has 17 residues. Germline CDR1 and CDR2: SGHAT and FQDESV (reference sequence).

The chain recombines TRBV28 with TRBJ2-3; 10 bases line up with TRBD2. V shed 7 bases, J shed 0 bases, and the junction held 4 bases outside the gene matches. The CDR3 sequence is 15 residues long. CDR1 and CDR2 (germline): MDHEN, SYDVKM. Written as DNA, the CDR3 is TGTGCCAGCACCATGACTAGCGGGAGCACAGATACGCAGTATTTT. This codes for CASTMTSGSTDTQYF.

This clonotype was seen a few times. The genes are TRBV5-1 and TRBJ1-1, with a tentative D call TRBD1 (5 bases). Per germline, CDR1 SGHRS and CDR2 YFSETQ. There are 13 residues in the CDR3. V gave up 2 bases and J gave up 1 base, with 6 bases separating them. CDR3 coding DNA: TGCGCCAGCAGCTTCAGGGCGAACACTGAAGCTTTCTTT. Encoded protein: CASSFRANTEAFF.

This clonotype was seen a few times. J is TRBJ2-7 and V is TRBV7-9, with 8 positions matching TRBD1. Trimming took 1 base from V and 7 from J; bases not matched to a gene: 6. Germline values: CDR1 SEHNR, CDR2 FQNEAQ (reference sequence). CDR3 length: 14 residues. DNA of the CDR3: TGTGCCAGCAGCTTAGGGGGACAGGCGGGGGAGCAGTACTTC. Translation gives CASSLGGQAGEQYF.

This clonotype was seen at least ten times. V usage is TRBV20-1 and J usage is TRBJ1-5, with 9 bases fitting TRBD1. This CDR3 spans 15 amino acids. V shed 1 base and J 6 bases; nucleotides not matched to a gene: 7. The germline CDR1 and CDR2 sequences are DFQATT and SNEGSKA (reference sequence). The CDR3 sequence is CSARGGQGIGQPQHF. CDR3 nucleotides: TGCAGTGCTAGAGGGGGACAGGGAATAGGTCAGCCCCAGCATTTT.

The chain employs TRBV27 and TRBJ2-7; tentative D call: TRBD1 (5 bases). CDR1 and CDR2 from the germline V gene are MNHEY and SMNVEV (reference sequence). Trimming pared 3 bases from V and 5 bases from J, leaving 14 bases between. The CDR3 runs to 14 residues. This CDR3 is CASSFGVGANEQYF. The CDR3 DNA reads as TGTGCCAGCAGTTTCGGCGTAGGGGCCAACGAGCAGTACTTC.

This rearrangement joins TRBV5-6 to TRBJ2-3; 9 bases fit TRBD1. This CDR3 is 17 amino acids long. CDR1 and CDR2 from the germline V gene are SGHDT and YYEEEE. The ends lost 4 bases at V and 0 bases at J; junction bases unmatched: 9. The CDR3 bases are TGTGCCAGCAGCCCGGGGACAGGGTCGGATAGCACAGATACGCAGTATTTT. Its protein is CASSPGTGSDSTDTQYF. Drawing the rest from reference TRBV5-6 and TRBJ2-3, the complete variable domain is DAGVTQSPTHLIKTRGQQVTLRCSPKSGHDTVSWYQQALGQGPQFIFQYYEEEERQRGNFPDRFSGHQFPNYSSELNVNALLLGDSALYLCASSPGTGSDSTDTQYFGPGTRLTVL.

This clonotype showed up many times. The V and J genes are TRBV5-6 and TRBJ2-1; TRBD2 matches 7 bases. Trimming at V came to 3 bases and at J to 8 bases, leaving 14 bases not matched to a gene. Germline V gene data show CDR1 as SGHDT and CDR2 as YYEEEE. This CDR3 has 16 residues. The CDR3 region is CASSSRTSSRVDEQFF. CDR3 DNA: TGTGCCAGCAGCTCGAGGACTAGTAGTAGGGTGGATGAGCAGTTCTTC.

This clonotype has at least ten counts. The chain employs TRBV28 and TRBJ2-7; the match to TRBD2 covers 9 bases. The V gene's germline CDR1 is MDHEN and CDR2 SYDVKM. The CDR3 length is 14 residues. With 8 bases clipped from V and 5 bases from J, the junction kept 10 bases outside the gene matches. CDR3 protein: CASRKGGRAHEQYF. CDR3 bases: TGTGCCAGCCGAAAGGGCGGGAGGGCCCACGAGCAGTACTTC. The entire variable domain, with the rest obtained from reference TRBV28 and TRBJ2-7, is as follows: DVKVTQSSRYLVKRTGEKVFLECVQDMDHENMFWYRQDPGLGLRLIYFSYDVKMKEKGDIPEGYSVSREKKERFSLILESASTNQTSMYLCASRKGGRAHEQYFGPGTRLTVT.

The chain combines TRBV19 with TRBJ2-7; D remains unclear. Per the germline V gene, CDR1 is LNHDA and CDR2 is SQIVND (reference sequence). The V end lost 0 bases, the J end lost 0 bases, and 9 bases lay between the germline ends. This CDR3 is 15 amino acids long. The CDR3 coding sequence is TGTGCCAGTAGTATAGACACCGACCTCTCCTACGAGCAGTACTTC. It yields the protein CASSIDTDLSYEQYF.

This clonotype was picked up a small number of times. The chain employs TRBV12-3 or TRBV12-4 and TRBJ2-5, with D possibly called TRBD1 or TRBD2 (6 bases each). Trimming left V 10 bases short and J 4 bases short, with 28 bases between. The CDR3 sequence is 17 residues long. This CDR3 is CAIGGNWRHKGGETQYF. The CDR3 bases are TGTGCCATCGGGGGCAATTGGAGACACAAGGGAGGAGAGACCCAGTACTTC.